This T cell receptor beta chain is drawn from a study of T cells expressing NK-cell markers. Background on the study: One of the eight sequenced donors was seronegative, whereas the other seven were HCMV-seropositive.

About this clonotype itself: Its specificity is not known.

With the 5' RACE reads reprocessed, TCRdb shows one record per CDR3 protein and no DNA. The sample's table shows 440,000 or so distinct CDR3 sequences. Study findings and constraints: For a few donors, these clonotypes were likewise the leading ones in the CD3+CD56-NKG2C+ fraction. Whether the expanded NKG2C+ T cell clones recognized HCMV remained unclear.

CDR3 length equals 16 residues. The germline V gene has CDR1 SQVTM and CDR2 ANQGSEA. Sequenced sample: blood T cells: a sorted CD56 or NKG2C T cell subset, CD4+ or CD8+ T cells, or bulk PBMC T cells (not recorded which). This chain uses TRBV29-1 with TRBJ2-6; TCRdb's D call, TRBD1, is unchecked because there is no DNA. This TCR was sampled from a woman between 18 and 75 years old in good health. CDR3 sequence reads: CSVEEPRGYGANVLTF.